One T cell receptor beta chain is described in this entry. As yet, its antigen is unknown. These data originate in a study of a mutant IDH1 vaccine in newly diagnosed glioma. Study-wide results and limits: Shifts in the top peripheral T cell clonotypes seemed unrelated to pseudoprogression.

Time point denoted: baseline, week 1 (first vaccination visit). The treatment was: pre-vaccination baseline after standard-of-care therapy. Those who donated had recent WHO grade 3 or 4 IDH1-mutant, ATRX-lost astrocytomas. This table comes from immunoSEQ multiplex PCR, and its TCRdb copy is limited to in-frame clones, with some not included. Found here are about 92,000 clones, about four fifths of them singletons; the top ten hold roughly 7%. The receptor's source is a man aged 40-49 years with glioma. The input for sequencing was PBMCs, taken from a glioma patient treated with radiotherapy, temozolomide or both.

The CDR3 loop reads CASSLRGGETQYF. The DNA of the CDR3 is TGTGCCAGCAGCTTGAGAGGCGGGGAGACCCAGTACTTC. The rearrangement links TRBV7-6 to TRBJ2-5; perhaps TRBD2 as D (5 bases). The V gene's germline CDR1 is SGHVS and CDR2 FNYEAQ. V was shortened by 3 bases and J by 5 bases, with 10 bases between the two germline ends. The CDR3 totals 13 residues.